This T cell receptor beta chain derives from a study of pediatric ulcerative colitis. Regarding the study as a whole: Two rectal CDR3 clonotypes occurred in all ulcerative colitis patients.

CDR3 length: 14 residues. Trimming cost V 6 bases and J 14 bases, with 25 bases left between them. Germline values: CDR1 SNHLY, CDR2 FYNNEI. One to two pinch biopsies were taken from the rectum during colonoscopy. The diagnostic colonoscopy in ulcerative colitis patients preceded any immunosuppressive treatment. Worth noting for this clone: The antigen remains unidentified.

Some clones are missing from TCRdb's copy, which holds only in-frame ones; the method was immunoSEQ multiplex PCR. This table holds roughly 23,000 clones, about two thirds found once. The sequenced material came from gut tissue. The J gene is TRBJ1-2, the V gene TRBV2; D ambiguous. The source is a boy between 10 and 17 years old with severe ulcerative colitis. Written as DNA, the CDR3 is TGTGCCAGCAGCGTCCTCCGGGAGTTGTGGTCTTGGACCTTC. Its protein is CASSVLRELWSWTF.